This is a list of T cell receptor beta chains from one sample in a study of PD-L1 blockade in urothelial cancer. Data came from immunoSEQ multiplex PCR; TCRdb stores just in-frame clones and leaves some out. The sample lists 50,000 to 55,000 clones, around three quarters occurring once. The source was PBMCs, collected around atezolizumab (anti-PD-L1) treatment. The receptors were sampled from a man aged 65-85 years with urothelial cancer. Each CDR3 is given with its conserved first and last residue. A D gene is named only where the DNA matches it firmly. Rows may omit the clone size; those that give it use once, few, many or a size class.

clone_size	d_call	v_call	j_call	cdr3_nt	cdr3_aa
-	TRBD1	TRBV5-1	TRBJ2-2	TGCGCCAGCAGTATGGACAGGCCCAACACCGGGGAGCTGTTTTTT	CASSMDRPNTGELFF
-	-	TRBV6-1	TRBJ2-1	TGTGCCAGCAGTGAGTCCCGAGAGGAGCAGTTCTTC	CASSESREEQFF
few	-	TRBV4-1	TRBJ1-5	TGCGCCAGCAGCCAAGTCCCATTCCGTGGGCCCTCACCCCAGCATTTT	CASSQVPFRGPSPQHF
-	-	TRBV7-8	TRBJ2-5	TGTGCCAGCAGCTTAGGACGACTCCGAGGGAGACAAGAGACCCAGTACTTC	CASSLGRLRGRQETQYF
once	-	TRBV5-1	TRBJ2-7	TGCGCCAGCAGCCCCGGGACAAACGTGGCCGAGCAGTACTTC	CASSPGTNVAEQYF
-	TRBD2	TRBV6-4	TRBJ2-2	TGTGCCAGCAGTGAAAGCGGGAGACGGACCGGGGAGCTGTTTTTT	CASSESGRRTGELFF
few	-	TRBV9	TRBJ1-2	TGTGCCAGCAGCGTGGGTGGGGCGGCAGGATCTAACTATGGCTACACCTTC	CASSVGGAAGSNYGYTF
-	-	TRBV2	TRBJ2-1	TGTGCCAGCAGTGGTGGGGGGACCTACAATGAGCAGTTCTTC	CASSGGGTYNEQFF
-	-	TRBV10-3	TRBJ2-3	TGTGCCATCAGTGCGAGTACCCCAGATACGCAGTATTTT	CAISASTPDTQYF
-	-	TRBV5-5	TRBJ1-3	TGTGCCAGCAGCAAGGCCACAGGGTTGGGAGGAAACACCATATATTTT	CASSKATGLGGNTIYF
-	-	TRBV7-2	TRBJ2-1	TGTGCCAGCAGGGCCTTAGCACGTCCTGAGCAGTTCTTC	CASRALARPEQFF
-	TRBD1	TRBV5-5	TRBJ2-7	TGTGCCAGCAGCCAGGTCTCCGGCAGGGGGAACTACGAGCAGTACTTC	CASSQVSGRGNYEQYF
-	-	TRBV7-3	TRBJ1-2	TGTGCCAGCAGCTTAGACGCCAGGGGAGACTATGGCTACACCTTC	CASSLDARGDYGYTF
medium-sized	TRBD1	TRBV5-6	TRBJ1-5	TGTGCCAGCAGCCAGACAGGGGTGCAGCCCCAGCATTTT	CASSQTGVQPQHF
-	-	TRBV7-9	TRBJ1-2	TGTGCCAGCAGCTTAGCGGTCGGGGAAGGGTATGGCTACACCTTC	CASSLAVGEGYGYTF
-	TRBD2	TRBV19	TRBJ2-7	TGTGCCAGTAGTAAGGGACTAGCGGGGGCCTACGAGCAGTACTTC	CASSKGLAGAYEQYF
once	-	TRBV7-2	TRBJ2-1	TGTGCCAGCAGCTTAGCCCCCAACAATGAGCAGTTCTTC	CASSLAPNNEQFF
-	-	TRBV5-1	TRBJ1-3	TGCGCCAGCAGCCTGGACAACTCTGGAAACACCATATATTTT	CASSLDNSGNTIYF
-	TRBD1	TRBV19	TRBJ1-2	TGTGCCAGTAGACAAAAGGGCCCACAGGGGGCCCCTAACTATGGCTACACCTTC	CASRQKGPQGAPNYGYTF
many	-	TRBV5-6	TRBJ1-5	TGTGCCAGCAGCCAGACGGGGGTTCAGCCCCAGCATTTT	CASSQTGVQPQHF
-	TRBD2	TRBV7-2	TRBJ2-7	TGTGCCAGCAGCTTTAGTAGCGGGAGCTACGAGCAGTACTTC	CASSFSSGSYEQYF
-	-	TRBV10-1	TRBJ1-5	TGCGCCAGCAGTGATCTAAGCCGGAGAGGAAATCAGCCCCAGCATTTT	CASSDLSRRGNQPQHF
-	TRBD2	TRBV18	TRBJ2-1	TGTGCCAGCTCACCGGGACTAGCGGGACGCCCCTTCAATGAGCAGTTCTTC	CASSPGLAGRPFNEQFF
-	-	TRBV5-4	TRBJ1-1	TGTGCCAGCAGCTTAGCCGGGCTACGGGGGACTGAAGCTTTCTTT	CASSLAGLRGTEAFF
-	-	TRBV14	TRBJ1-2	TGTGCCAGCAGCCAGGGACAAAACTATGGCTACACCTTC	CASSQGQNYGYTF
-	-	TRBV7-7	TRBJ1-1	TGTGCTAGCAGCAAACAGGTGAACACTGAAGCTTTCTTT	CASSKQVNTEAFF
few	-	TRBV15	TRBJ1-2	TGTGCCACCAGCCCGTCCGGCGGGTCGTGGGGCTACACCTTC	CATSPSGGSWGYTF
-	-	TRBV28	TRBJ1-4	TGTGCCAGCACCGACACATCAACTAATGAAAAACTGTTTTTT	CASTDTSTNEKLFF
-	TRBD2	TRBV14	TRBJ2-1	TGTGCCAGCAGCCTCGGACTAGCGGGGAGGCAGTTCTTC	CASSLGLAGRQFF
-	TRBD1	TRBV6-4	TRBJ2-7	TGTGCCAGCAGCCCCGGACAGGGAGGATCTAACGAGCAGTACTTC	CASSPGQGGSNEQYF
-	TRBD2	TRBV11-3	TRBJ2-1	TGTGCCAGCAGCCCTAGCGGGGGGACATACAATGAGCAGTTCTTC	CASSPSGGTYNEQFF
few	-	TRBV29-1	TRBJ1-2	TGCAGCGTTGATGGTCGGTCTAATGGCTATGGCTACACCTTC	CSVDGRSNGYGYTF
-	TRBD1	TRBV9	TRBJ2-2	TGTGCCAGCAGCGTAGGAGTCAGGGGGCGCACCGGGGAGCTGTTTTTT	CASSVGVRGRTGELFF
-	TRBD1	TRBV30	TRBJ2-7	TGTGCCTGGAGTCCAAAAGGGGGCGCGGGCTACGAGCAGTACTTC	CAWSPKGGAGYEQYF
-	-	TRBV10-1	TRBJ2-7	TGCGCCAGCACCCAGGGGGGGGGCCCGGGGGGGAGGCAGTACTTC	CASTQGGGPGGRQYF
-	TRBD1	TRBV6-1	TRBJ2-5	TGTGCCAGCAGTTCAGACAGGGGACAGACCCAGTACTTC	CASSSDRGQTQYF
-	-	TRBV27	TRBJ1-2	TGTGCCAGCAGTACGGGACTTCCAAATGGCTACACCTTC	CASSTGLPNGYTF
-	TRBD1	TRBV19	TRBJ1-2	TGTGCCAGTAGTATGACTACCGGGACAGGGGGGAAAGGCTACACCTTC	CASSMTTGTGGKGYTF
few	TRBD1	TRBV27	TRBJ1-4	TGTGCCAGCAAGGACAGGGTTTATGAAAAACTGTTTTTT	CASKDRVYEKLFF